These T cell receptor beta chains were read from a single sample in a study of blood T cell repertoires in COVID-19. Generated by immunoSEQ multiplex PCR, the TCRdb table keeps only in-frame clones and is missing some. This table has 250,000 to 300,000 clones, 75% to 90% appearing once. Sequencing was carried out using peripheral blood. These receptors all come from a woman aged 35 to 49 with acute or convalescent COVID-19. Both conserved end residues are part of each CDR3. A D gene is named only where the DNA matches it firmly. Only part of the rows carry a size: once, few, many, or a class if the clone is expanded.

CDR3: CASRRGQEETQYF
DNA: TGTGCCAGCAGACGCGGACAGGAAGAGACCCAGTACTTC
V: TRBV5-6
J: TRBJ2-5
D: TRBD1
size: few

CDR3: CASSYRGQDNQPQHF
DNA: TGTGCCAGCTCATACAGGGGGCAAGACAATCAGCCCCAGCATTTT
V: TRBV18
J: TRBJ1-5
D: TRBD1
size: .

CDR3: CAWSVVSPYGYTF
DNA: TGTGCCTGGAGTGTAGTCAGTCCCTATGGCTACACCTTC
V: TRBV30
J: TRBJ1-2
D: .
size: .

CDR3: CASSLVREETQYF
DNA: TGTGCCAGCAGCTTAGTAAGGGAGGAGACCCAGTACTTC
V: TRBV7-2
J: TRBJ2-5
D: .
size: .

CDR3: CASSVEGGGRRWADTQYF
DNA: TGTGCCAGCAGCGTAGAAGGCGGAGGGCGGAGGTGGGCAGATACGCAGTATTTT
V: TRBV9
J: TRBJ2-3
D: .
size: .

CDR3: CASSQGNEKLFF
DNA: TGTGCCAGCAGTCAGGGGAATGAAAAACTGTTTTTT
V: TRBV6-5
J: TRBJ1-4
D: .
size: .

CDR3: CASSKRQGPEAFF
DNA: TGTGCCAGCAGTAAAAGACAGGGTCCTGAAGCTTTCTTT
V: TRBV6-5
J: TRBJ1-1
D: TRBD1
size: .

CDR3: CATAAGQGPLGLSGANVLTF
DNA: TGTGCCACCGCAGCGGGACAGGGCCCCCTGGGCCTTTCTGGGGCCAACGTCCTGACTTTC
V: TRBV24-1
J: TRBJ2-6
D: TRBD1
size: .

CDR3: CATSNPGGHEAFF
DNA: TGTGCCACCAGCAACCCAGGGGGGCATGAAGCTTTCTTT
V: TRBV15
J: TRBJ1-1
D: TRBD1
size: .

CDR3: CASSQDRLASAGELFF
DNA: TGTGCCAGCAGCCAAGATCGGCTAGCGAGCGCCGGGGAGCTGTTTTTT
V: TRBV4-2
J: TRBJ2-2
D: .
size: .

CDR3: CASSVARSGNTIYF
DNA: TGTGCCAGCAGCGTAGCCAGATCTGGAAACACCATATATTTT
V: TRBV9
J: TRBJ1-3
D: .
size: .

CDR3: CASSQRGRGATEAFF
DNA: TGTGCCAGCAGCCAAAGGGGTCGGGGGGCCACTGAAGCTTTCTTT
V: TRBV3-1/TRBV3-2
J: TRBJ1-1
D: .
size: few

CDR3: CASSYGPQGVSTEAFF
DNA: TGTGCCAGCAGTTACGGACCCCAGGGGGTGAGCACTGAAGCTTTCTTT
V: TRBV6-5
J: TRBJ1-1
D: TRBD1
size: few

CDR3: CASSLSGRETQYF
DNA: TGTGCCAGCAGCTTATCAGGGCGGGAGACCCAGTACTTC
V: TRBV7-2
J: TRBJ2-5
D: .
size: .

CDR3: CASSHGQGIYGYTF
DNA: TGTGCCAGCAGCCACGGACAGGGAATTTATGGCTACACCTTC
V: TRBV3-1/TRBV3-2
J: TRBJ1-2
D: TRBD1
size: .

CDR3: CASSQGGRNQPQHF
DNA: TGTGCCAGCAGCCAAGGGGGGCGAAATCAGCCCCAGCATTTT
V: TRBV3-1/TRBV3-2
J: TRBJ1-5
D: .
size: .

CDR3: CASSLDRDRDTEAFF
DNA: TGTGCCAGCAGCCTAGATAGGGACAGGGACACTGAAGCTTTCTTT
V: TRBV6-6
J: TRBJ1-1
D: TRBD1
size: .

CDR3: CASRGQANQPQHF
DNA: TGTGCCAGTAGGGGACAAGCAAATCAGCCCCAGCATTTT
V: TRBV19
J: TRBJ1-5
D: .
size: .

CDR3: CASSTARTDGRDTQYF
DNA: TGTGCCAGTAGTACCGCTCGAACTGACGGGAGAGATACGCAGTATTTT
V: TRBV19
J: TRBJ2-3
D: .
size: .

CDR3: CASSIGRGSFTGELFF
DNA: TGTGCCAGTAGTATTGGTCGCGGATCCTTTACCGGGGAGCTGTTTTTT
V: TRBV19
J: TRBJ2-2
D: .
size: .

CDR3: CASSLADRVVSYNEQFF
DNA: TGTGCCAGCAGCTTAGCGGACAGGGTAGTCTCCTACAATGAGCAGTTCTTC
V: TRBV7-6
J: TRBJ2-1
D: TRBD1
size: .

CDR3: CASSLGGVNTEAFF
DNA: TGCGCCAGCAGCTTAGGGGGCGTGAACACTGAAGCTTTCTTT
V: TRBV5-1
J: TRBJ1-1
D: TRBD1
size: .

CDR3: CASSYSKGYGYTF
DNA: TGTGCCAGCAGTTACTCGAAGGGGTATGGCTACACCTTC
V: TRBV6-5
J: TRBJ1-2
D: .
size: once